The text below deals with one TCR beta chain. The data were obtained in a study of blood T cell repertoires in COVID-19. Looking at the study overall: The origin of the acute and convalescent COVID-19 samples was the United States, Italy and Spain.

CDR3 length equals 12 residues. Between the trimmed V and J ends, which lost 5 bases and 3 bases, there was a span of 10 bases. Germline-derived CDR1 and CDR2 are SQVTM and ANQGSEA. Original analysis: From reference gene primer amplification, estimates of nucleated cell counts were derived. TCRdb's copy holds only in-frame clones and misses some; the assay was immunoSEQ multiplex PCR. The V and J calls and the clone size are those of that table, but D and trimming were determined from the DNA. In the table there are more than 150,000 clones, just under 80% of which are singletons. The gene calls are TRBV29-1 and TRBJ1-2; D might be TRBD1 (6 bases). The material sequenced was peripheral blood. The TCR comes from a woman older than 75 with active or convalescent COVID-19. The CDR3 spells CSVLRGDYGYTF. Written as DNA, the CDR3 is TGCAGCGTTCTCAGGGGTGACTATGGCTACACCTTC.